Listed here are 25 T cell receptor beta chains from one sample, sequenced in a study of OX40 agonist ivuxolimab in advanced cancers. Measured with immunoSEQ multiplex PCR; TCRdb has only the in-frame clones, and not every one. The repertoire holds over 65,000 clones, with approximately 80% as singletons. The sample consisted of CD4+ or CD8+ T cells sorted from blood, taken in a trial of the OX40 agonist ivuxolimab. Receptors originate from an adult with an advanced solid tumor such as melanoma, head and neck, liver or kidney cancer.

The chain combines TRBV28 with TRBJ2-7; D might be TRBD1 (6 bases). V dropped 6 bases and J dropped 3 bases, with 9 bases sitting between them. The CDR3 has 12 residues. Looked up from germline, CDR1 is MDHEN and CDR2 is SYDVKM. The CDR3, as DNA: TGTGCCAGCAGGACAGGAAACTACGAGCAGTACGTC. Amino acid sequence: CASRTGNYEQYV.

There are a few counts of this clone. The genes are TRBV28 and TRBJ1-5; D is unresolved. The CDR3 contains 14 residues. Germline V gives CDR1 MDHEN, CDR2 SYDVKM. V lost 3 bases and J lost 7, with 13 bases in between. Here the CDR3 DNA reads TGTGCCAGCAGTTTTAGACGGACTGGACAGCCCCAGCATTTT. Translating it yields CASSFRRTGQPQHF.

V and J are TRBV7-2 and TRBJ2-1; 10 nucleotides align to TRBD1. V dropped 2 bases and J dropped 8; count of bases not matched to a gene: 12. CDR1 and CDR2 (germline): SGHTA, FQGNSA. CDR3 length: 17 residues. CDR3 loop: CASSLQFRQGAIHEQFF. CDR3 nucleotide sequence: TGTGCCAGCAGCTTACAATTTAGACAGGGGGCTATCCATGAGCAGTTCTTC.

The chain employs TRBV6-6 and TRBJ2-1; no firm D call. Germline CDR1 and CDR2: MNHNY and SVGAGI (reference sequence). V was trimmed by 0 bases and J by 9 bases, leaving 9 bases between them. This CDR3 spans 13 amino acids. CDR3 in amino acids: CASSYSALLEQFF. The CDR3, as DNA: TGTGCCAGCAGTTACTCTGCGTTGCTTGAGCAGTTCTTC.

The V call is TRBV7-2, the J call TRBJ1-1; D is possibly TRBD1 (5 bases). CDR1 SGHTA and CDR2 FQGNSA come from the germline V gene. The V end was cut by 2 bases, the J end by 5 bases, with 12 bases between. This CDR3 contains 14 residues. The CDR3 nucleotides are TGTGCCAGCAGCTTACTACAGGTAGGGACTGAAGCTTTCTTT. As protein: CASSLLQVGTEAFF. Full variable domain (remainder filled in from reference TRBV7-2 and TRBJ1-1): GAGVSQSPSNKVTEKGKDVELRCDPISGHTALYWYRQSLGQGLEFLIYFQGNSAPDKSGLPSDRFSAERTGGSVSTLTIQRTQQEDSAVYLCASSLLQVGTEAFFGQGTRLTVV.

This clone was observed a few times. The V call is TRBV6-5, the J call TRBJ1-1; tentatively, D is TRBD1 (5 bases). Germline V gene lookup returns CDR1 MNHEY and CDR2 SVGAGI. The CDR3 is made up of 14 amino acids. V was clipped by 2 bases and J by 0 bases, with 7 bases between them. The CDR3 sequence: CASSYDRLNTEAFF. The CDR3 bases are TGTGCCAGCAGTTACGACAGACTGAACACTGAAGCTTTCTTT.

V usage is TRBV7-9 and J usage is TRBJ2-1, with a possible D match to TRBD1 (5 bases). The germline gives CDR1 SEHNR, CDR2 FQNEAQ (reference sequence). The length of the CDR3 is 12 residues. V was shortened by 4 bases and J by 15 bases, with 16 bases between the two germline ends. CDR3 coding DNA: TGTGCCAGCAGCTCGGACAATTTAAGGAGGTTCTTC. Translated, it gives CASSSDNLRRFF.

This clone was seen just once. The rearrangement links TRBV5-4 to TRBJ2-7; 14 positions agree with TRBD2. J lost 1 base, V lost 0 bases, and 6 bases had no gene match. The CDR3 consists of 18 residues. CDR1 and CDR2 (germline): SGHNT, YYREEE (reference sequence). CDR3 residues: CASSLAPTSGGASYEQYV. CDR3 DNA: TGTGCCAGCAGCTTGGCCCCGACTAGCGGGGGGGCGTCCTACGAGCAGTACGTC.

The V call is TRBV2, the J call TRBJ2-5; TRBD2 matches 7 bases. There are 17 residues in the CDR3. V gave up 3 bases and J gave up 5 bases; unmatched junction bases: 15. CDR1 and CDR2 (germline): SNHLY, FYNNEI. CDR3 DNA sequence: TGTGCCAGCAGTGAGGCCGGACTAGTAATTCGGACGGAGACCCAGTACTTC. It codes for CASSEAGLVIRTETQYF.

The J gene is TRBJ2-7, the V gene TRBV28; D ambiguous. The CDR3 sequence is 13 residues long. Per the germline V gene, CDR1 is MDHEN and CDR2 is SYDVKM. V lost 4 bases, J lost 4 bases, and 11 bases lay in between. In DNA form, the CDR3 reads TGTGCCAGCAGTTCTGGGCTGGAATACGAGCAGTACGTC. Translated: CASSSGLEYEQYV.

The J gene is TRBJ1-2, the V gene TRBV5-1; D is possibly TRBD1 (5 bases). The germline gives CDR1 SGHRS, CDR2 YFSETQ. Trimming stripped 0 bases from V and 4 bases from J, with 13 bases between. This CDR3 region has 15 residues. CDR3 in amino acids: CASSLGAGLGYGYTF. The CDR3 DNA follows: TGCGCCAGCAGCTTGGGAGCGGGGCTCGGCTATGGCTACACCTTC.

This chain uses TRBV9 with TRBJ1-1, with 7 bases lining up with TRBD1. The CDR3 is 17 residues long. The trim removed 0 bases at V and 2 bases at J, leaving 10 bases unmatched. Germline V lookup: CDR1 SGDLS, CDR2 YYNGEE. This chain's CDR3 is CASSVAAYRGKNTEAFF. In DNA, the CDR3 is TGTGCCAGCAGCGTAGCGGCTTACAGGGGAAAAAACACTGAAGCTTTCTTT.

The V gene is TRBV10-3, the J gene TRBJ1-2; the D is unclear. The germline gives CDR1 ENHRY, CDR2 SYGVKD. The CDR3 is 12 residues long. V was shortened by 2 bases and J by 8 bases, with 9 bases between the two germline ends. CDR3 in amino acids: CAISEVLVGYTF. The CDR3 DNA reads as TGTGCCATCAGTGAGGTCTTGGTCGGCTACACCTTC.

The chain uses TRBV14 and TRBJ2-1; D is ambiguous. V dropped 6 bases and J dropped 7 bases, with 7 bases sitting between them. The CDR3 totals 11 residues. Germline loops: CDR1 SGHDN, CDR2 FVKESK. CDR3 region: CASRQSNEQFF. The CDR3 DNA reads TGTGCCAGCAGACAAAGTAATGAGCAGTTCTTC.

The chain carries TRBV14 and TRBJ2-3; D call uncertain. Trimming took 4 bases from V and 2 from J, leaving 4 bases between them. The CDR3 is 12 amino acids. Germline CDR1 and CDR2: SGHDN and FVKESK. The CDR3 here is CASSPTTDTQYF. The CDR3 DNA is TGTGCCAGCAGCCCCACCACAGATACGCAGTATTTT. Using reference TRBV14 and TRBJ2-3 for the parts outside the CDR3, the full variable domain is EAGVTQFPSHSVIEKGQTVTLRCDPISGHDNLYWYRRVMGKEIKFLLHFVKESKQDESGMPNNRFLAERTGGTYSTLKVQPAELEDSGVYFCASSPTTDTQYFGPGTRLTVL.

The J gene is TRBJ2-2, the V gene TRBV25-1, with 7 bases aligning to TRBD2. This CDR3 contains 17 residues. Germline trimming cut 8 bases from V and 1 base from J; bases unmatched to any gene: 13. CDR1 and CDR2 (germline): MGHDK, SYGVNS. CDR3 sequence: CASLLRTRSGNTGELFF. The CDR3, as DNA: TGTGCCAGCCTTCTAAGGACTAGATCAGGGAACACCGGGGAGCTGTTTTTT. The full variable domain, in which reference TRBV25-1 and TRBJ2-2 provide the parts outside the CDR3, is EADIYQTPRYLVIGTGKKITLECSQTMGHDKMYWYQQDPGMELHLIHYSYGVNSTEKGDLSSESTVSRIRTEHFPLTLESARPSHTSQYLCASLLRTRSGNTGELFFGEGSRLTVL.

The chain employs TRBV5-6 and TRBJ2-1, with 8 nucleotides matching TRBD1. CDR3 length: 16 amino acids. Germline CDR1 and CDR2: SGHDT and YYEEEE. V lost 4 bases and J lost 3; bases outside the gene matches: 9. CDR3 loop: CASSRIDRGLYNEQFF. CDR3 nucleotide sequence: TGTGCCAGCAGCCGAATTGACAGGGGACTCTACAATGAGCAGTTCTTC.

The chain uses TRBV28 and TRBJ1-1; no definite D call. CDR1 is MDHEN and CDR2 is SYDVKM in the germline V gene. The CDR3 extends over 12 amino acids. The ends were cut back, 5 bases at V and 6 bases at J, with 10 bases in the middle. CDR3 coding DNA: TGTGCCAGCAGTACCTCCCCCCCTGAAGCTTTCTTT. Protein product: CASSTSPPEAFF.

The V and J genes are TRBV7-2 and TRBJ2-7, with D possibly TRBD1 on 6 matching bases. V dropped 3 bases and J dropped 2 bases, with 14 bases sitting between them. Per the germline V gene, CDR1 is SGHTA and CDR2 is FQGNSA. This CDR3 spans 15 amino acids. For the CDR3, the DNA is TGTGCCAGCAGCTTGGAGACAGGATTTGCCTACGAGCAGTACTTC. The encoded protein is CASSLETGFAYEQYF. The full variable domain, with the rest looked up from reference TRBV7-2 and TRBJ2-7, is GAGVSQSPSNKVTEKGKDVELRCDPISGHTALYWYRQSLGQGLEFLIYFQGNSAPDKSGLPSDRFSAERTGGSVSTLTIQRTQQEDSAVYLCASSLETGFAYEQYFGPGTRLTVT.

CDR3 bases: TGTGCCAGTACCCATAGGGGCCCAGATACGCAGTATTTT. This translates into CASTHRGPDTQYF. The chain recombines TRBV19 with TRBJ2-3; TRBD1 is a possible D gene (5 bases). Germline V CDR1 and CDR2: LNHDA, SQIVND (reference sequence). Trimming took 7 bases from V and 4 from J, leaving 12 bases between them. The CDR3 consists of 13 residues.

The V and J genes are TRBV2 and TRBJ2-5, with 8 positions matching TRBD2. The V and J ends lost 5 bases and 3 bases, in that order; junction bases with no gene match: 11. The CDR3 is made up of 16 amino acids. Looked up from germline, CDR1 is SNHLY and CDR2 is FYNNEI. CDR3 DNA: TGTGCCAGCAGTTCTAACGTAGCGGGGAGGGAAGAGACCCAGTACTTC. This codes for CASSSNVAGREETQYF.

This chain connects TRBV11-2 to TRBJ1-1, with a weak D call TRBD1 (6 bases). Trimming removed 4 bases from V and 4 bases from J, with 10 bases in between. This CDR3 has 13 amino acids. Germline assignment: CDR1 SGHAT and CDR2 FQNNGV. CDR3 region: CASSWGGGTEAFF. The CDR3 DNA is TGTGCCAGCAGCTGGGGGGGCGGCACTGAAGCTTTCTTT.

The CDR3 bases are TGTGCCACCAGCACACCGGACAGGGGGAACTATGGCTACACCTTC. Amino acid sequence: CATSTPDRGNYGYTF. This rearrangement joins TRBV15 to TRBJ1-2, with 10 bases matching TRBD1. The J segment lost 2 bases and the V segment lost 4 bases, leaving 4 bases of the junction unmatched. The CDR3 has 15 amino acids. CDR1 is LNHNV, CDR2 YYDKDF, per germline (reference sequence).

This clone turned up a few times. The chain uses TRBV19 and TRBJ2-2, with D perhaps TRBD2 (6 bases). This CDR3 is built from 16 residues. CDR1 and CDR2 (germline): LNHDA, SQIVND (reference sequence). Trimming removed 7 bases from V and 0 bases from J, with 15 bases in between. The chain's CDR3 is CASKGAGFANTGELFF. DNA for the CDR3: TGTGCCAGTAAAGGGGCGGGATTCGCGAACACCGGGGAGCTGTTTTTT.

This clone was observed a few times. V usage is TRBV19 and J usage is TRBJ2-7; 9 bases are shared with TRBD2. CDR3 length: 15 amino acids. Trimming cost V 1 base and J 3 bases; bases outside gene matches: 4. Germline V gene lookup returns CDR1 LNHDA and CDR2 SQIVND (reference sequence). CDR3 nucleotides: TGTGCCAGTAGTATAGCTACTAGCGGGTTCTACGAGCAGTACTTC. Its translation: CASSIATSGFYEQYF.